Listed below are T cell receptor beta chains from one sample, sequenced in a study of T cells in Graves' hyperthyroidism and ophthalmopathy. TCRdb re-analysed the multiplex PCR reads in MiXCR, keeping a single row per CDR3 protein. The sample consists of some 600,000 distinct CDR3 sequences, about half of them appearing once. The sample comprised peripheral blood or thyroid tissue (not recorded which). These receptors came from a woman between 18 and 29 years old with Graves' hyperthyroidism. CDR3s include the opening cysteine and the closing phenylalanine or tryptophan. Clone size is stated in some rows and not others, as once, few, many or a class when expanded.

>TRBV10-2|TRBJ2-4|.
CASSDTREPTIQYF
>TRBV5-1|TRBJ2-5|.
CASSLAREGPEEQYF
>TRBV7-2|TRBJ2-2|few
CASSLDQGWRTGELFF
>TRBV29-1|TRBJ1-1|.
CSAPGWDTEAFF
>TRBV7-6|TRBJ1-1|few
CASSYRRRDTEAFF
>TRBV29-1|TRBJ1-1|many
CSVKSQGEAFF
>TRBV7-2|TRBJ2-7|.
CASSHTWGTGEQYF
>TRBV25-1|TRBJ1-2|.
CASRGRQGPNYGYTF
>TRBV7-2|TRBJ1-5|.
CASSLAFDRGHNQPQHF
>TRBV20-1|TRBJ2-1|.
CSAVLGTATYNEQFF
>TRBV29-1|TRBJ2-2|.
CSVAGGATGELFF
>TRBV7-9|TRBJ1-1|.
CASSLGLGSNTEAFF
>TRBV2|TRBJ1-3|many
CANRGLVGNTIYF
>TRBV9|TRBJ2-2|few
CASSVVAGVPPGELFF
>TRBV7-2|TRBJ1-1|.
CASSSYRNTEAFF
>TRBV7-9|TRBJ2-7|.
CASSLPSLAGGLEQYF
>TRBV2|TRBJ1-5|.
CASTRGEATQHF
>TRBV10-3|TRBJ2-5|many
CAISEGGSQETQYF
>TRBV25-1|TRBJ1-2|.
CASSEFGGRYGYTF
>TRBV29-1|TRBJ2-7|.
CSVDQGRNTQYF
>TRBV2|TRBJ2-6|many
CASTLDRNSGANVLTF
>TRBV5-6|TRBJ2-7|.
CASSRTGQGSYEQYF
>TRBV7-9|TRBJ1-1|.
CASSPFAGTTFF
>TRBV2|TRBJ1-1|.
CASSDSGLNTEAFF